The 16 T cell receptor beta chains below all came from one sample that was sequenced in a study of blood T cell repertoires in COVID-19. Profiling relied on immunoSEQ multiplex PCR, and the TCRdb table lists in-frame clones only, not all of them. Of some 220,000 clones detected, approximately 80% appear once; the ten largest clones hold about 13%. The material sequenced was peripheral blood. The receptors originated from a human donor in a cohort sampled during active COVID-19.

This chain uses TRBV6-6 with TRBJ1-2; D is unclear. CDR3 length: 13 amino acids. V was shortened by 6 bases and J by 3 bases, with 11 bases between the two germline ends. CDR1 and CDR2 from the germline V gene are MNHNY and SVGAGI (reference sequence). The CDR3 reads CASRPGKDYGYTF. The CDR3 nucleotides are TGTGCCAGCAGACCCGGGAAGGACTATGGCTACACCTTC.

The chain recombines TRBV5-6 with TRBJ1-2; D is undetermined. Deletions cut 2 bases from V and 4 bases from J, with 18 bases between. The CDR3 has 16 residues. Germline V gene lookup returns CDR1 SGHDT and CDR2 YYEEEE. The CDR3 coding sequence is TGTGCCAGCAGCTTAACCCCGAGGAACCGGGGCTATGGCTACACCTTC. Its protein is CASSLTPRNRGYGYTF.

The J gene is TRBJ2-1, the V gene TRBV6-4; 11 bases align to TRBD2. With 3 bases clipped from V and 3 bases from J, the junction kept 4 bases outside the gene matches. The CDR3 extends over 16 amino acids. Germline CDR1 MRHNA, CDR2 SNTAGT. CDR3 DNA sequence: TGTGCCAGCAGTGAATCGGGACTAGCGGACTACAATGAGCAGTTCTTC. It specifies CASSESGLADYNEQFF.

The chain joins TRBV3-1 (or the pseudogene TRBV3-2) to TRBJ1-6; the D gene is possibly TRBD1 (6 bases). V lost 0 bases, J lost 7 bases, and 10 bases lay in between. Germline loops: CDR1 LGHDT, CDR2 YNNKEL (reference sequence). The CDR3 extends over 15 amino acids. The CDR3 nucleotides read TGTGCCAGCAGCCAAGACCGGACAGTGAATTCACCCCTCCACTTT. Amino acid sequence: CASSQDRTVNSPLHF.

This rearrangement joins TRBV3-1 (or the pseudogene TRBV3-2) to TRBJ1-2; TRBD1 matches 7 bases. Looked up from germline, CDR1 is LGHDT and CDR2 is YNNKEL (reference sequence). The length of the CDR3 is 17 residues. V trimming: 1 base; J trimming: 8 bases; junction bases outside the gene matches: 16. CDR3 in DNA: TGTGCCAGCAGCCAAGGTCCCGGGACAGCGATCCTTAGGGGCTACACCTTC. This translates into CASSQGPGTAILRGYTF.

A note on this clone: The same CDR3 is also encoded by other DNA sequences in this sample. CDR3 bases: TGTGCCAGCAGTCCCGACAGTAACTATGGCTACACCTTC. As protein: CASSPDSNYGYTF. This chain connects TRBV28 to TRBJ1-2; tentatively, D is TRBD1 (5 bases). Germline V gene lookup returns CDR1 MDHEN and CDR2 SYDVKM. The CDR3 covers 13 residues. With 5 bases removed from V and 1 base from J, the gap between germline ends came to 8 bases.

The gene calls are TRBV19 and TRBJ1-2, with TRBD1 matching 7 bases. CDR3 size: 13 residues. With 8 bases clipped from V and 3 bases from J, the junction kept 6 bases outside the gene matches. The germline CDR1 and CDR2 sequences are LNHDA and SQIVND (reference sequence). CDR3 region: CASSDRVYYGYTF. The CDR3 bases are TGTGCCAGTTCTGACAGGGTCTACTATGGCTACACCTTC.

This chain uses TRBV6-1 with TRBJ2-3, with TRBD2 matching 7 bases. This CDR3 has 14 amino acids. Trimming cost V 1 base and J 4 bases; bases outside gene matches: 2. Germline V lookup: CDR1 MNHNS, CDR2 SASEGT. The CDR3 sequence is CASSEGLAADTQYF. The DNA of the CDR3 is TGTGCCAGCAGTGAAGGACTAGCAGCAGATACGCAGTATTTT.

The chain employs TRBV27 and TRBJ2-7; 11 nucleotides match TRBD1. Germline loops: CDR1 MNHEY, CDR2 SMNVEV (reference sequence). Losses at the gene ends were 6 bases for V and 3 bases for J; bases not matched to a gene: 4. The CDR3 extends over 14 amino acids. CDR3 nucleotide sequence: TGTGCCAGCAGCCCCGGGACAGGGGGCTACGAGCAGTACTTC. Protein product: CASSPGTGGYEQYF.

The chain is built from TRBV5-6 and TRBJ2-7, with 8 nucleotides matching TRBD1. This CDR3 spans 13 amino acids. V lost 4 bases to trimming and J lost 4 bases; unmatched junction nucleotides: 4. Germline loops: CDR1 SGHDT, CDR2 YYEEEE. This CDR3 reads CASSQTGAYEQYF. CDR3 sequence (DNA): TGTGCCAGCAGCCAGACAGGGGCTTACGAGCAGTACTTC.

This sequence joins TRBV6-5 and TRBJ1-2, with a weak D call TRBD1 (6 bases). This CDR3 has 14 residues. CDR1 and CDR2 (germline): MNHEY, SVGAGI. V lost 2 bases and J 2 bases, leaving 9 bases between the germline ends. The CDR3 nucleotides are TGTGCCAGCAGTTACGACAGGCGGAACTATGGCTACACCTTC. Amino acid sequence: CASSYDRRNYGYTF.

The chain employs TRBV2 and TRBJ1-5; D is possibly TRBD1 (6 bases). V gave up 7 bases and J gave up 0 bases, with 13 bases separating them. The CDR3 loop spans 15 amino acids. Germline loops: CDR1 SNHLY, CDR2 FYNNEI. The CDR3 region has the DNA TGTGCCAGCACAGTGCTCAGGGGTAGCAATCAGCCCCAGCATTTT. Translating gives CASTVLRGSNQPQHF.

The DNA for the CDR3 is TGTGCCTGGACAGGGGGAGGAAACACCATATATTTT. Residues: CAWTGGGNTIYF. This sequence joins TRBV30 and TRBJ1-3, with 7 bases matching TRBD1. CDR1 and CDR2 from the germline V gene are GTSNPN and SVGIG (reference sequence). The CDR3 has 12 amino acids. Trimming at V came to 4 bases and at J to 4 bases, leaving 1 base not matched to a gene.

This chain links TRBV6-1 with TRBJ1-5; 9 bases are a match to TRBD1. V shed 1 base, J shed 7 bases, and the junction held 5 bases outside the gene matches. The germline CDR1 and CDR2 sequences are MNHNS and SASEGT. The CDR3 covers 15 residues. CDR3 nucleotide sequence: TGTGCCAGCAGTGAAGGAGGGACAGGGTGGCAGCCCCAGCATTTT. It specifies CASSEGGTGWQPQHF.

The V gene is TRBV14, the J gene TRBJ1-5, with D possibly TRBD1 on 5 matching bases. Germline-derived CDR1 and CDR2 are SGHDN and FVKESK. The CDR3 consists of 12 residues. Between the trimmed V and J ends, which lost 4 bases and 9 bases, there was a span of 10 bases. The CDR3 region is CASSRGPGPQHF. The CDR3 DNA reads TGTGCCAGCAGCCGGGGCCCAGGGCCCCAGCATTTT.

The chain is built from TRBV7-2 and TRBJ2-4; D is unclear. Trimming took 4 bases from V and 5 from J, leaving 15 bases between them. In germline, CDR1 is SGHTA, CDR2 FQGNSA. The CDR3 has 15 residues. The CDR3: CASSYQVAPENIQYF. In DNA form, the CDR3 reads TGTGCCAGCAGCTATCAGGTGGCCCCAGAAAACATTCAGTACTTC.